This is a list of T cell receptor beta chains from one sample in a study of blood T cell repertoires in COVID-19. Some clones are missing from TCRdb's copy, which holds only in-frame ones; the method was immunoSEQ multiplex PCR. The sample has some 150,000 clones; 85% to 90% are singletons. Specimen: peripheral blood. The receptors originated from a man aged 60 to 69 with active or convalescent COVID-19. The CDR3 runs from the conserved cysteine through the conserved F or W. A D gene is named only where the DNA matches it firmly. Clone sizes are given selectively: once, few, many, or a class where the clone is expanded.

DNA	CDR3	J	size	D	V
TGCGCCAGCAGCCAGGGGAACAGGGAAATAGATACGCAGTATTTT	CASSQGNREIDTQYF	TRBJ2-3	.	.	TRBV4-1
TGTGCCAGCTCACGCCGGGACAGGGTTTCGCAGCTGTTTTTT	CASSRRDRVSQLFF	TRBJ1-4	.	TRBD1	TRBV18
TGTGCCAGCAGTGCAGGGGGCTACGAGCAGTACTTC	CASSAGGYEQYF	TRBJ2-7	.	TRBD1	TRBV27
TGTGCCAGCAGTGAAGCGCTTCCCAGGACTGGGAGTGAAAAACTGTTTTTT	CASSEALPRTGSEKLFF	TRBJ1-4	.	.	TRBV2
TGTGCCAGTAGACGACAGGGGGCGCGGAATGAGCAGTTCTTC	CASRRQGARNEQFF	TRBJ2-1	.	TRBD1	TRBV19
TGTGCCAGCAGATTCCGGGGAAACAATGAGCAGTTCTTC	CASRFRGNNEQFF	TRBJ2-1	.	.	TRBV5-6
TGCGCCAGCAGCTTGGGGCACCAGGGTAGAGAAAAACTGTTTTTT	CASSLGHQGREKLFF	TRBJ1-4	.	.	TRBV5-1
TGTGCCAGCAACAATGCGGGTACAGTAACTTACTATGGCTACACCTTC	CASNNAGTVTYYGYTF	TRBJ1-2	.	.	TRBV28
TGTGCCACCAGTGATTGGGGGACAGTCCATTCCTACGAGCAGTACTTC	CATSDWGTVHSYEQYF	TRBJ2-7	.	TRBD1	TRBV24-1
TGTGCCAGCAGCCTCCATAGCGGGAGTGGGAATAATGAGCAGTTCTTC	CASSLHSGSGNNEQFF	TRBJ2-1	.	TRBD2	TRBV3-1/TRBV3-2
TGTGCCAGCAGGGGGACAGTTTCTAGCACAGATACGCAGTATTTT	CASRGTVSSTDTQYF	TRBJ2-3	.	TRBD1	TRBV2
TGTGCCAGCAGCCCCGGTGCAGGCCCCAGCAATCAGCCCCAGCATTTT	CASSPGAGPSNQPQHF	TRBJ1-5	once	.	TRBV7-6
TGTGCCAGTAGTATACTAGCGGGAGTACGGTACAATGAGCAGTTCTTC	CASSILAGVRYNEQFF	TRBJ2-1	.	TRBD2	TRBV19
TGTGCCAGCAGCCCTAACCCTAGCGGGGATCAAGAGACCCAGTACTTC	CASSPNPSGDQETQYF	TRBJ2-5	.	TRBD2	TRBV4-2
TGTGCCAGCAGCCAAGATTCGACAGGGACTGGCTACACCTTC	CASSQDSTGTGYTF	TRBJ1-2	.	TRBD1	TRBV3-1/TRBV3-2
TGTGCCAGCAGCGATCGAACATTTACTAGCAATCAGCCCCAGCATTTT	CASSDRTFTSNQPQHF	TRBJ1-5	.	.	TRBV5-5
TGTGCCAGCAGCTTGACTCAGGGAGGGAATTCACCCCTCCACTTT	CASSLTQGGNSPLHF	TRBJ1-6	.	.	TRBV5-6
TGTGCCAGTAGTGGGCCCCCCCTACAGGGGCCCTATGGCTACACCTTC	CASSGPPLQGPYGYTF	TRBJ1-2	.	TRBD1	TRBV6-1
TGTGCCAGTAGTCTCCAAGTAGGAGCGGGAGGGAGGAATGAGCAGTTCTTC	CASSLQVGAGGRNEQFF	TRBJ2-1	.	TRBD2	TRBV19
TGTGCCAGCTCACCCACTAGAACCGGGGAGCTGTTTTTT	CASSPTRTGELFF	TRBJ2-2	.	.	TRBV18
TGTGCCAGCAGTTTTCTAGACAGGGAACGGAACACCATATATTTT	CASSFLDRERNTIYF	TRBJ1-3	.	TRBD1	TRBV5-8
TGCGCCAGCAGCCAAGATGCGGAAAGGACAGGCAAAAGGTCACCCCTCCACTTT	CASSQDAERTGKRSPLHF	TRBJ1-6	.	TRBD1	TRBV4-1
TGTGCCAGTTCACCGACAGGGGCTAGCACCGGGGAGCTGTTTTTT	CASSPTGASTGELFF	TRBJ2-2	.	TRBD1	TRBV19
TGTGCCAGCAGTCCCACCCCGGGGGTTTACGAGCAGTACTTC	CASSPTPGVYEQYF	TRBJ2-7	.	.	TRBV28
TGTGCCAGCTCACCAGACTGGGGGGCCAACGTCCTGACTTTC	CASSPDWGANVLTF	TRBJ2-6	.	.	TRBV18
TGTGCCAGCAGCTTAGGACGACAGACTTATGGCTACACCTTC	CASSLGRQTYGYTF	TRBJ1-2	.	.	TRBV7-2